The clone carrying this T cell receptor beta chain was found a few times. The target antigen is unknown. CDR3 length: 16 amino acids. Germline loops: CDR1 SNHLY, CDR2 FYNNEI. V lost 7 bases and J lost 4; bases outside the gene matches: 10. These data come from a study of Graves' ophthalmopathy and Graves' hyperthyroidism. On the study more broadly: Samples of peripheral blood were obtained at initial diagnosis, prior to treatment of any kind.

Overall study results and limits: Detected in blood as well were most expanded thyroid clonotypes with frequency above 0.001.

If patients had other autoimmune diseases, uncontrolled infections, pregnancy or lactation, they were excluded. TCR beta CDR3 amplification used RNA transcripts. The first-round RT-PCR employed HTBI primers together with the Qiagen OneStep RT-PCR kit. A multiplex PCR was then performed as the second round. TCRdb reprocessed the multiplex PCR reads via MiXCR and lists one record per CDR3 protein. The repertoire holds some 240,000 distinct CDR3 sequences, with around 45% as singletons. This receptor was obtained from an adult man with Graves' ophthalmopathy. Sequencing was carried out using peripheral blood. The gene calls are TRBV2 and TRBJ2-2; TRBD2 aligns across 9 bases. The CDR3 sequence is CASTFYGTSLTGELFF. The CDR3, as DNA: TGTGCCAGCACGTTCTACGGGACTAGCCTCACCGGGGAGCTGTTTTTT.